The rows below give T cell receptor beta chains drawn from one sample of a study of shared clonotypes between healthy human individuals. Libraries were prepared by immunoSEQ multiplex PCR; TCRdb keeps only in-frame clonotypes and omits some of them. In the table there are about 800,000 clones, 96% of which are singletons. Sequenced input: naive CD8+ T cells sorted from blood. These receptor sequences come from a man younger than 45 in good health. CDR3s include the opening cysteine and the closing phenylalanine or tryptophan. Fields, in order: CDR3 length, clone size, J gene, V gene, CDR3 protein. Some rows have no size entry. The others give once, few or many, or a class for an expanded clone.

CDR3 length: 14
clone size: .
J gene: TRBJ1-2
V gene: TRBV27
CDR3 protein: CASRRDRTNYGYTF

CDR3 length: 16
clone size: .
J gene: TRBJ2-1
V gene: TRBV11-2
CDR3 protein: CASGGYRARSYNEQFF

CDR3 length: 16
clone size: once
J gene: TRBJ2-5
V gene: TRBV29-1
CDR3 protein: CSAERLAGRVQETQYF

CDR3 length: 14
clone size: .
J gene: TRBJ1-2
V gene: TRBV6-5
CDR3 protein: CASSLREINYGYTF

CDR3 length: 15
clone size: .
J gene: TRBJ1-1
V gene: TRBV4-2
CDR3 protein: CASSQEDGMNTEAFF

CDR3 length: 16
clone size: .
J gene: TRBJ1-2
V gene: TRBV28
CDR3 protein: CASSLLRTGDDYGYTF

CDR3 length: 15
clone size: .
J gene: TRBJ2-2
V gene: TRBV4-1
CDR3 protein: CASSQGGMNTGELFF

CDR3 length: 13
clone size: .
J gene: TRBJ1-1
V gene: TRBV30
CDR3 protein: CAWTQIGNTEAFF

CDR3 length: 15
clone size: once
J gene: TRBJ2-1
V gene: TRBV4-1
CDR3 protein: CASSQDRDSGDEQFF

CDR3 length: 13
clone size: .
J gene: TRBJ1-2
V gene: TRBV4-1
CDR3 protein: CASSQPMGGGYTF

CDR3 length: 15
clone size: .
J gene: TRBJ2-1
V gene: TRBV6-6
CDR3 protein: CASSRDFSSYNEQFF